These T cell receptor beta chains were read from a single sample in a study of long-term antiretroviral therapy in people with HIV. Only in-frame clones appear in the TCRdb table, and some are missing; sequencing was by immunoSEQ multiplex PCR. Of under 30,000 clones in the sample, about 86% are singletons; the top ten hold about a sixth. The input for sequencing was unsorted PBMCs, taken at the start of antiretroviral therapy, before treatment. All receptors derive from a woman between 18 and 29 years old with HIV. Each CDR3 is given with its conserved first and last residue. The order of the fields is clone size, J gene, D gene, V gene, CDR3 DNA, CDR3 protein. A D gene is named only where the DNA matches it firmly. Part of the rows lack a size; the others show once, few, many or a class for expanded clones.

>few|TRBJ1-2|TRBD1|TRBV2
TGTGCCAGCGCGAGACAGGGCGCGGAATATGGCTACACCTTC
CASARQGAEYGYTF
>NA|TRBJ2-7|NA|TRBV28
TGTGCCAGCAGCCCAGTAAAGGGCTACGAGCAGTACTTC
CASSPVKGYEQYF
>NA|TRBJ2-7|NA|TRBV5-1
TGCGCCAGCAGCTGGGAAGGGGCGGTTTACGAGCAGTACTTC
CASSWEGAVYEQYF
>NA|TRBJ2-7|TRBD2|TRBV19
TGTGCCAGTAGTCTTCACCACTTAAGCGGGAGTCGGCGCGAGCAGTACTTC
CASSLHHLSGSRREQYF
>NA|TRBJ2-7|NA|TRBV5-1
TGCGCCAGTTGCCGACAGGATAGCTCCTACGAGCAGTACTTC
CASCRQDSSYEQYF
>once|TRBJ2-1|NA|TRBV28
TGTGCCAGCGGACGGGGCTCCTACAATGAGCAGTTCTTC
CASGRGSYNEQFF
>NA|TRBJ2-7|NA|TRBV6-6
TGTGCCAGCAAAGCCGGCGGAGGTCCCAACGAGCAGTACTTC
CASKAGGGPNEQYF
>NA|TRBJ1-2|NA|TRBV5-6
TGTGCCAGCAGCCCTCCTAACAGGGACTATGGCTACACCTTC
CASSPPNRDYGYTF
>NA|TRBJ2-2|TRBD1|TRBV10-3
TGTGCCATCACTGACCGGGACAGCTCCACGAACACCGGGGAGCTGTTTTTT
CAITDRDSSTNTGELFF
>NA|TRBJ2-5|NA|TRBV15
TGTGCCACCAGCAGGACTCCACTAGGGGCAGAGACCCAGTACTTC
CATSRTPLGAETQYF
>NA|TRBJ1-1|TRBD1|TRBV7-9
TGTGCCAGCAGCTTCGAACAGGGACAGGGGAACACTGAAGCTTTCTTT
CASSFEQGQGNTEAFF
>once|TRBJ2-4|NA|TRBV9
TGTGCCAGCAGCTTTGCAAGGTCCAAAAACATTCAGTACTTC
CASSFARSKNIQYF
>few|TRBJ1-1|NA|TRBV6-1
TGTGCCAGCAGTGTCTCAGCAGGGGAGGGGAACACTGAAGCTTTCTTT
CASSVSAGEGNTEAFF
>NA|TRBJ2-6|NA|TRBV11-2
TGTGCCAGCTTGGGATATCGGGGCTCTGGGGCCAACGTCCTGACTTTC
CASLGYRGSGANVLTF
>NA|TRBJ1-1|NA|TRBV7-8
TGTGCCAGCAGCTTAGCGCGGTCGGGTACCACTGAAGCTTTCTTT
CASSLARSGTTEAFF
>NA|TRBJ2-5|TRBD2|TRBV7-8
TGTGCCAGCAGCTTAGTTGGCGGGGGGGCACAAGAGACCCAGTACTTC
CASSLVGGGAQETQYF
>NA|TRBJ2-3|NA|TRBV28
TGTGCCAGCAGTTACCGCCCAGATACGCAGTATTTT
CASSYRPDTQYF
>NA|TRBJ2-7|NA|TRBV6-1
TGTGCCAGCAGTGAAGACCCATACTACGAGCAGTACTTC
CASSEDPYYEQYF
>NA|TRBJ2-2|NA|TRBV7-8
TGTGCCAGCAGCCCCGGGACTTCCCGCTCCGGGGAGCTGTTTTTT
CASSPGTSRSGELFF
>NA|TRBJ1-2|NA|TRBV11-2
TGTGCCAGCAGCTTAGGTCTAGCGAGTGGCTACACCTTC
CASSLGLASGYTF
>NA|TRBJ1-4|NA|TRBV11-2
TGTGCCAGCAGCTTCCGACCGCAAACTAATGAAAAACTGTTTTTT
CASSFRPQTNEKLFF
>NA|TRBJ1-2|TRBD1|TRBV7-3
TGTGCCAGCAGCACCCAGGGGGGGGGCGCTGGCTACACCTTC
CASSTQGGGAGYTF
>NA|TRBJ2-5|TRBD1|TRBV19
TGTGCCAGTAGTACCGCCTCCCAGGGGGCGTTACGGGAGACCCAGTACTTC
CASSTASQGALRETQYF
>once|TRBJ2-7|TRBD2|TRBV2
TGTGCCAGCAGTGAATTCCGGTCTAGCGGGAGGTACGAGCAGTACTTC
CASSEFRSSGRYEQYF
>few|TRBJ1-2|TRBD1|TRBV7-9
TGTGCCAGCAGCTCACGGGACAGCGTCTATGGCTACACCTTC
CASSSRDSVYGYTF
>once|TRBJ2-3|TRBD2|TRBV5-8
TGTGCCAGCAGCTTTTTTGCGGGAGGGGAGTCAGATACGCAGTATTTT
CASSFFAGGESDTQYF
>once|TRBJ2-3|NA|TRBV7-3
TGTGCCAGCAGCTTAAGTGGCTCAGATACGCAGTATTTT
CASSLSGSDTQYF
>NA|TRBJ2-5|NA|TRBV18
TGTGCCGGCTCACCGAGGAGAGAGACCCAGTACTTC
CAGSPRRETQYF
>NA|TRBJ2-7|NA|TRBV13
TGTGCCAGCAGTTACTCGTTGGGTCTCTACGAGCAGTACTTC
CASSYSLGLYEQYF
>NA|TRBJ1-5|NA|TRBV7-5
TGTGCCAGAAGCCGTGGGCCCGCTTCGGGGCCCCAGCATTTT
CARSRGPASGPQHF
>NA|TRBJ1-2|NA|TRBV2
TGTGCCAGCAGTGAAGAAACCTTTAACTATGGCTACACCTTC
CASSEETFNYGYTF
>NA|TRBJ2-3|TRBD1|TRBV6-5
TGTGCCAGCAGTTCGTCCGGGACAGGTACAGATACGCAGTATTTT
CASSSSGTGTDTQYF
>NA|TRBJ2-7|NA|TRBV18
TGTGCCAGCTCACCACCTAGTAACTCCTACGAGCAGTACTTC
CASSPPSNSYEQYF
>NA|TRBJ1-1|TRBD1|TRBV5-1
TGCGCCAGCAGCTCAGGGGGCACTGAAGCTTTCTTT
CASSSGGTEAFF
>NA|TRBJ2-3|NA|TRBV7-3
TGTGCCAGCAGCTTACGTAGAGCCACAGATACGCAGTATTTT
CASSLRRATDTQYF
>NA|TRBJ2-7|NA|TRBV6-1
TGTGCCAGCAGTGGAGGGGGGGACGAGCAGTACTTC
CASSGGGDEQYF
>NA|TRBJ2-5|TRBD2|TRBV6-5
TGTGCCAGCGCGGGACTAAGCGGTGCGGCAGAGACCCAGTACTTC
CASAGLSGAAETQYF
>NA|TRBJ2-7|NA|TRBV6-1
TGTGCCAGCAGGGACGGATACTCCTACGAGCAGTACTTC
CASRDGYSYEQYF
>few|TRBJ1-1|NA|TRBV12-5
TGTGCTAGTGCCCCGGGAGGCACTGAAGCTTTCTTT
CASAPGGTEAFF
>NA|TRBJ2-4|NA|TRBV11-2
TGTGCCAGCAGGGACACTAGGGGAGCCAAAAACATTCAGTACTTC
CASRDTRGAKNIQYF
>NA|TRBJ2-7|TRBD1|TRBV28
TGTGCCAGCAGTTTAAAACAGGGGTCCCCCTACGAGCAGTACTTC
CASSLKQGSPYEQYF
>NA|TRBJ1-5|NA|TRBV7-9
TGTGCCAGCAGCCGTGGGGGAAGTCAGCCCCAGCATTTT
CASSRGGSQPQHF
>NA|TRBJ2-2|NA|TRBV7-6
TGTGCCAGCAGCTCCAGAACCGCGAACACCGGGGAGCTGTTTTTT
CASSSRTANTGELFF
>once|TRBJ1-2|NA|TRBV27
TGTGCCAGCGCCCCGACAGTGAACTATGGCTACACCTTC
CASAPTVNYGYTF
>NA|TRBJ2-3|TRBD2|TRBV19
TGTGCCAGTAGTATAGACCTAGCGGGAGGGGATACGCAGTATTTT
CASSIDLAGGDTQYF
>NA|TRBJ1-4|NA|TRBV2
TGTGCCAGCAGGCCGACAGTATATGAAAAACTGTTTTTT
CASRPTVYEKLFF
>NA|TRBJ2-7|NA|TRBV21-1
TGTGCCAGCAGCAAAGATGAAGTCCTCTACGAGCAGTACTTC
CASSKDEVLYEQYF
>NA|TRBJ1-5|NA|TRBV7-8
TGTGCCAGCAGCTTAGTGGTGGCAAATGTTTATAGCAATCAGCCCCAGCATTTT
CASSLVVANVYSNQPQHF
>once|TRBJ2-1|NA|TRBV27
TGTGCCAGCAGTTTATCGTCGGGCAATGAGCAGTTCTTC
CASSLSSGNEQFF
>NA|TRBJ1-1|NA|TRBV7-3
TGTGCCAGCAGCTTAGGAGGGACCTTGAACACTGAAGCTTTCTTT
CASSLGGTLNTEAFF
>once|TRBJ1-1|NA|TRBV7-9
TGTGCCAGCAGCTTTTTATCTGAAGCTTTCTTT
CASSFLSEAFF
>NA|TRBJ2-7|NA|TRBV5-1
TGCGCCAGCAGCGGGGGACGTGGCAGCTCCTACGAGCAGTACTTC
CASSGGRGSSYEQYF
>NA|TRBJ2-7|TRBD1|TRBV28
TGTGCCAGCAGCCCGACAGGGGGCGCGTGGGAGCAGTACTTC
CASSPTGGAWEQYF
>few|TRBJ1-1|NA|TRBV12-5
TGTGCTAGTGGTTCCGGGGGCCTGAACACTGAAGCTTTCTTT
CASGSGGLNTEAFF
>NA|TRBJ2-1|NA|TRBV2
TGTGCCAGCATCCCCGTAGGGCCAGCCAATGAGCAGTTCTTC
CASIPVGPANEQFF
>NA|TRBJ2-7|NA|TRBV27
TGTGCCAGCAGTTTAGGGGTAAACAAACACGAGCAGTACTTC
CASSLGVNKHEQYF
>NA|TRBJ2-7|TRBD1|TRBV5-4
TGTGCCAGCAGCAAACCGCCACGACAGGGACACTACGAGCAGTACTTC
CASSKPPRQGHYEQYF
>NA|TRBJ1-2|TRBD1|TRBV9
TGTGCCAGCAGCCCCACACTCGACAGGGTCAACTATGGCTACACCTTC
CASSPTLDRVNYGYTF
>NA|TRBJ2-7|NA|TRBV5-1
TGCGCCAGCAGCGTGGTGGTAGGGGGGTATACCTACGAGCAGTACTTC
CASSVVVGGYTYEQYF
>NA|TRBJ1-5|NA|TRBV5-6
TGTGCCAGCAGCTCCACCTCAGGGCCCTGGGAGGACCAGCCCCAGCATTTT
CASSSTSGPWEDQPQHF